A single sample gave rise to the 5 T cell receptor beta chains below, sequenced in a study of T cell clonality in common variable immunodeficiency (dated by TCRdb to the mid-2010s). General findings and caveats noted by the study authors: CVID TCRbeta sequences reportedly showed fewer deletions and N-nucleotide insertions and lacked highly modified clones with 13 or more V deletions.

These TCRs are of unknown antigen specificity. Library generation was performed with the immunoSEQ multiplex PCR assay. What TCRdb holds here is the immuneACCESS table cut down to in-frame rearrangements. Part of the clones is not present; checked against another copy, under half of the missing clones reflect an unresolved V gene, and the others are unexplained. With fewer than 40,000 clones recorded, this sample contains no clone counted only once. The ten largest account for roughly 5.6% of the sample. Sequencing input: peripheral blood mononuclear cells. All receptors derive from a human donor with common variable immunodeficiency.

About this clone itself: The CDR3 is cut off 3 residues early in the read; its end comes from the germline J gene. The V and J genes are TRBV20-1 and TRBJ2-7; perhaps TRBD1 as D (5 bases). Deletions cut 3 bases from V and 3 bases from J, with 21 bases between. In germline, CDR1 is DFQATT, CDR2 SNEGSKA (reference sequence). The CDR3 loop spans 16 amino acids. CDR3 DNA, as far as it was read: TGCAGTGCTAGTACCGGCGGCACAGGCAGGTACTACGAG. This gives the protein CSASTGGTGRYYE. The whole CDR3 is CSASTGGTGRYYEQYF.

This clone was observed at least ten times. From the germline J gene comes the end of the CDR3, since the read stops 3 residues before it. This chain joins TRBV30 and TRBJ1-1, with TRBD1 as a possible D gene (6 bases). CDR3 size: 13 residues. V was cut by 4 bases and J by 1 base, with 10 bases left in between. Looked up from germline, CDR1 is GTSNPN and CDR2 is SVGIG (reference sequence). CDR3 sequence: CAWKGQSNTEAFF. The CDR3 bases that were read are TGTGCCTGGAAAGGACAGTCGAACACTGAA.

A remark on this clone: The missing CDR3 end, 3 residues past where the read stops, is filled in from the germline J gene. The chain is built from TRBV7-7 and TRBJ2-2, with D unresolved. V shed 3 bases and J shed 0 bases, with 2 bases lying between them. CDR1 and CDR2 from the germline V gene are SSHAT and FNYEAQ (reference sequence). The CDR3 length is 13 residues. The CDR3 region is CASSFTNTGELFF. Partial CDR3 DNA: TGTGCCAGCAGCTTTACGAACACCGGGGAG.

This clone appeared a few times. The CDR3 bases that were read are TGTGCCAGCAGTGAACTCCGACTAGCGGGGAACGAG. It yields the protein CASSELRLAGNE. The CDR3 in full is CASSELRLAGNEQYF. The V and J genes are TRBV2 and TRBJ2-7, with TRBD2 matching 11 bases. Coverage ceases 3 residues before the CDR3 finishes, and the germline J gene fills in the end. The CDR3 spans 15 residues. Germline-derived CDR1 and CDR2 are SNHLY and FYNNEI. J was trimmed by 5 bases and V by 2 bases; bases with no gene match: 5.

This clone was seen a few times. The read ends 3 residues shy of where the CDR3 ends; the end is completed using the germline J gene. This chain connects TRBV19 to TRBJ1-2; 8 bases are shared with TRBD1. Looked up from germline, CDR1 is LNHDA and CDR2 is SQIVND (reference sequence). Unmatched junction bases numbered 12, after V lost 11 bases and J lost 7 bases. The CDR3 spans 13 residues. The CDR3 reads CAARSQGAGGYTF. The sequenced CDR3 bases are TGTGCCGCCCGATCGCAGGGGGCGGGTGGC.